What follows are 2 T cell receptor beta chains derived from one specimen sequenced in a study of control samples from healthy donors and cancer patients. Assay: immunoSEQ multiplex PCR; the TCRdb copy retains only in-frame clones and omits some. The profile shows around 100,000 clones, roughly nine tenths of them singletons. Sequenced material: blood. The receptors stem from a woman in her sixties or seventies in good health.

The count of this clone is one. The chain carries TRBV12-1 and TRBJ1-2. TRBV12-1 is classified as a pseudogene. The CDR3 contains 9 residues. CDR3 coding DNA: TGTGCCTCTCCCTGGGGCTACACCTTC. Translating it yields CASPWGYTF.

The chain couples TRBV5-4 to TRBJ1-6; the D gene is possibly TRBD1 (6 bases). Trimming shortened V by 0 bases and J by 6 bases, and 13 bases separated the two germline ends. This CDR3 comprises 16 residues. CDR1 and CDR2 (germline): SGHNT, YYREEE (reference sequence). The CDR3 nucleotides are TGTGCCAGCAGCTTGGGGGGGCCGGGTGCTAATTCACCCCTCCACTTT. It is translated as CASSLGGPGANSPLHF.